Listed below are T cell receptor beta chains from one sample, sequenced in a study of CD8 T cells in ankylosing spondylitis. TCRdb fed the 5' RACE reads into MiXCR, producing one record per CDR3 protein. This sample carries about 320,000 distinct CDR3 sequences, about 9.9% of them seen once, and the ten largest clones take about a tenth. Material for sequencing was blood, either unsorted or a sorted T cell fraction (not recorded which). These receptors were obtained from a female donor with ankylosing spondylitis or in good health (not recorded which). The CDR3 runs from the conserved cysteine through the conserved F or W. The D gene is left open where the match is weak. Expanded clones are given a class, and other clones once, few, many or no size at all.

clone_size: .; d_call: TRBD1; j_call: TRBJ2-7; v_call: TRBV9; cdr3_nt: TGTGCCAGCAGCGTAGAAGGGGGACAGGGTTTTATTCGGCAGTACTTC; cdr3_aa: CASSVEGGQGFIRQYF
clone_size: many; d_call: .; j_call: TRBJ1-1; v_call: TRBV7-3; cdr3_nt: TGTGCCAGTGGCCTCGACCCTAACACTGAAGCTTTCTTT; cdr3_aa: CASGLDPNTEAFF
clone_size: few; d_call: .; j_call: TRBJ1-3; v_call: TRBV5-1; cdr3_nt: TGCGCCAGCAGCTTGGCCGGAACAACTGGAAACACCATATATTTT; cdr3_aa: CASSLAGTTGNTIYF
clone_size: many; d_call: TRBD1; j_call: TRBJ1-2; v_call: TRBV7-6; cdr3_nt: TGTGCCAGCAGCCCAACCGGGACAGGCGTCGGCTACACCTTC; cdr3_aa: CASSPTGTGVGYTF
clone_size: few; d_call: TRBD2; j_call: TRBJ2-3; v_call: TRBV6-2/TRBV6-3; cdr3_nt: TGTGCCAGCAGTCCCGGTTCTAGCGGGATCACAGATACGCAGTATTTT; cdr3_aa: CASSPGSSGITDTQYF
clone_size: .; d_call: .; j_call: TRBJ1-1; v_call: TRBV20-1; cdr3_nt: TGCAGTGCTACCCCAGGGGTAGCTGAAGCTTTCTTT; cdr3_aa: CSATPGVAEAFF
clone_size: many; d_call: .; j_call: TRBJ2-7; v_call: TRBV11-2; cdr3_nt: TGTGCCAGCAGCTTGACACGGAGCTCCTACGAGCAGTACTTC; cdr3_aa: CASSLTRSSYEQYF
clone_size: few; d_call: .; j_call: TRBJ1-5; v_call: TRBV15; cdr3_nt: TGTGCCACCAGCAGAGTACCCCCGAACGAGCCCCAGCATTTT; cdr3_aa: CATSRVPPNEPQHF
clone_size: few; d_call: .; j_call: TRBJ2-2; v_call: TRBV20-1; cdr3_nt: TGCAGTGCTAGAAGACAAGGGGGAATCGGGGAGCTGTTTTTT; cdr3_aa: CSARRQGGIGELFF
clone_size: many; d_call: .; j_call: TRBJ2-3; v_call: TRBV29-1; cdr3_nt: TGCAGCGTTTGGAATGGGGACACCACAGATACGCAGTATTTT; cdr3_aa: CSVWNGDTTDTQYF
clone_size: many; d_call: .; j_call: TRBJ1-2; v_call: TRBV7-8; cdr3_nt: TGTGCCAGCAGCCCGGGCCGGACTACTCCTAACTATGGCTACACCTTC; cdr3_aa: CASSPGRTTPNYGYTF
clone_size: many; d_call: TRBD1; j_call: TRBJ2-1; v_call: TRBV5-1; cdr3_nt: TGCGCCAGCAGCTTGGGGGACAGGGGAAGTGAGCAGTTCTTC; cdr3_aa: CASSLGDRGSEQFF
clone_size: many; d_call: .; j_call: TRBJ2-1; v_call: TRBV7-6; cdr3_nt: TGTGCCAGCAGCAGTAGCGTTGAGCAGTTCTTC; cdr3_aa: CASSSSVEQFF
clone_size: .; d_call: .; j_call: TRBJ1-5; v_call: TRBV20-1; cdr3_nt: TGCAGCGCAAAGTCGGGGGGCTGGAATCAGCCCCAGCATTTT; cdr3_aa: CSAKSGGWNQPQHF
clone_size: .; d_call: TRBD2; j_call: TRBJ2-3; v_call: TRBV5-1; cdr3_nt: TGCGCCAGCAGCCCTGGGCGGGGGGGCACAGATACGCAGTATTTT; cdr3_aa: CASSPGRGGTDTQYF
clone_size: many; d_call: .; j_call: TRBJ1-3; v_call: TRBV5-1; cdr3_nt: TGCGCCAGCAAACTCGACTTATCTGGAAACACCATATATTTT; cdr3_aa: CASKLDLSGNTIYF
clone_size: few; d_call: TRBD1; j_call: TRBJ1-5; v_call: TRBV18; cdr3_nt: TGTGCCAGCTCACTTGGGACAGTAACTAGCAATCAGCCCCAGCATTTT; cdr3_aa: CASSLGTVTSNQPQHF
clone_size: many; d_call: .; j_call: TRBJ2-7; v_call: TRBV7-6; cdr3_nt: TGTGCCAGCAGCTCCAAAGGTACAGGGAAGTACGAGCAGTACTTC; cdr3_aa: CASSSKGTGKYEQYF
clone_size: .; d_call: .; j_call: TRBJ2-1; v_call: TRBV10-3; cdr3_nt: TGTGCCATCAGGGCCCCGATGGGGGGGGCGGTCGAAAATGAGCAGTTCTTC; cdr3_aa: CAIRAPMGGAVENEQFF
clone_size: many; d_call: TRBD1; j_call: TRBJ1-1; v_call: TRBV6-1; cdr3_nt: TGTGCCAGCAAGATAACAGGGGACATTGAAGCTTTCTTT; cdr3_aa: CASKITGDIEAFF
clone_size: few; d_call: TRBD1; j_call: TRBJ2-6; v_call: TRBV10-3; cdr3_nt: TGTGCCATCAGTGAGCAGACAGGGGTTCTGGTATCTGGGGCCAACGTCCTGACTTTC; cdr3_aa: CAISEQTGVLVSGANVLTF
clone_size: many; d_call: TRBD1; j_call: TRBJ1-1; v_call: TRBV6-1; cdr3_nt: TGTGCCAGCAACATACAGGGGCGGAACACTGAAGCTTTCTTT; cdr3_aa: CASNIQGRNTEAFF
clone_size: many; d_call: .; j_call: TRBJ2-5; v_call: TRBV20-1; cdr3_nt: TGCAGTGCTAGAGTTCCTAGCGCCTTGGGGGAGACCCAGTACTTC; cdr3_aa: CSARVPSALGETQYF
clone_size: many; d_call: .; j_call: TRBJ1-2; v_call: TRBV20-1; cdr3_nt: TGCAGTGCTGCCGGGACAACCAGGAGCTATGGCTACACCTTC; cdr3_aa: CSAAGTTRSYGYTF
clone_size: many; d_call: .; j_call: TRBJ1-2; v_call: TRBV18; cdr3_nt: TGTGCCAGCTCACCCGGGGGCGGCAACTATGGCTACACCTTC; cdr3_aa: CASSPGGGNYGYTF
clone_size: many; d_call: .; j_call: TRBJ2-1; v_call: TRBV6-1; cdr3_nt: TGTGCCAGCAATCAGCGCCTAAGCTCCTACAATGAGCAGTTCTTC; cdr3_aa: CASNQRLSSYNEQFF
clone_size: many; d_call: .; j_call: TRBJ2-2; v_call: TRBV20-1; cdr3_nt: TGCAGTGCCCCACAAGGCGGGAACACCGGGGAGCTGTTTTTT; cdr3_aa: CSAPQGGNTGELFF
clone_size: many; d_call: TRBD1; j_call: TRBJ1-1; v_call: TRBV5-6; cdr3_nt: TGTGCCAGCAGCTTGCCCACAGGGGCGTCTGAAGCTTTCTTT; cdr3_aa: CASSLPTGASEAFF
clone_size: few; d_call: .; j_call: TRBJ2-5; v_call: TRBV5-1; cdr3_nt: TGCGCCAGCAGGCCCGCCGGGGATATATCTCAAGAGACCCAGTACTTC; cdr3_aa: CASRPAGDISQETQYF
clone_size: .; d_call: .; j_call: TRBJ1-6; v_call: TRBV15; cdr3_nt: TGTGCCACCAGCAGACTGATAAATTCACCCCTCCACTTT; cdr3_aa: CATSRLINSPLHF
clone_size: .; d_call: .; j_call: TRBJ1-1; v_call: TRBV7-6; cdr3_nt: TGTGCCAGCAGCTTAGTCCTGGGGGCTGAAGCTTTCTTT; cdr3_aa: CASSLVLGAEAFF
clone_size: few; d_call: TRBD2; j_call: TRBJ2-1; v_call: TRBV12-3/TRBV12-4; cdr3_nt: TGTGCCAGCAGGTTAGCGGGAGGGCCGGGCAATGAGCAGTTCTTC; cdr3_aa: CASRLAGGPGNEQFF
clone_size: many; d_call: .; j_call: TRBJ2-6; v_call: TRBV20-1; cdr3_nt: TGCAGTGCTAGCGCCGGTGGGGCCAACGTCCTGACTTTC; cdr3_aa: CSASAGGANVLTF
clone_size: many; d_call: .; j_call: TRBJ1-6; v_call: TRBV11-2; cdr3_nt: TGTGCCAGCAGCTTAGGTTCGGGGCGGTCACCCCTCCACTTT; cdr3_aa: CASSLGSGRSPLHF
clone_size: .; d_call: TRBD1; j_call: TRBJ2-7; v_call: TRBV11-2; cdr3_nt: TGTGCCAGCAGCTACGGGACAGGGCCATACGAGCAGTACTTC; cdr3_aa: CASSYGTGPYEQYF
clone_size: many; d_call: .; j_call: TRBJ2-2; v_call: TRBV12-3/TRBV12-4; cdr3_nt: TGTGCCAGCAGGTTAACGAACACCGGGGAGCTGTTTTTT; cdr3_aa: CASRLTNTGELFF
clone_size: many; d_call: .; j_call: TRBJ1-1; v_call: TRBV10-3; cdr3_nt: TGTGCCATCAGTGAGTCGAAGGCCGGTGAAGCTTTCTTT; cdr3_aa: CAISESKAGEAFF
clone_size: many; d_call: TRBD1; j_call: TRBJ2-7; v_call: TRBV5-1; cdr3_nt: TGCGCCAGCAGCTGGGGACAGGGGGCAAACGAGCAGTACTTC; cdr3_aa: CASSWGQGANEQYF
clone_size: few; d_call: .; j_call: TRBJ1-5; v_call: TRBV6-1; cdr3_nt: TGTGCCAGCAGTACACGTGAAGTGGGGCTTTATCAGCCCCAGCATTTT; cdr3_aa: CASSTREVGLYQPQHF
clone_size: many; d_call: .; j_call: TRBJ1-1; v_call: TRBV5-5; cdr3_nt: TGTGCCAGCAGCTTGTACCACATGAACACTGAAGCTTTCTTT; cdr3_aa: CASSLYHMNTEAFF
clone_size: .; d_call: .; j_call: TRBJ1-1; v_call: TRBV3-1; cdr3_nt: TGTGCCAGCAGCCAAAAGCAAAACACTGAAGCTTTCTTT; cdr3_aa: CASSQKQNTEAFF
clone_size: few; d_call: TRBD1; j_call: TRBJ1-1; v_call: TRBV18; cdr3_nt: TGTGCCAGCTCACTCCAGGGGGTTATCACTGAAGCTTTCTTT; cdr3_aa: CASSLQGVITEAFF
clone_size: many; d_call: .; j_call: TRBJ2-7; v_call: TRBV28; cdr3_nt: TGTGCCAGCAGAAAGGACAACTACGAGCAGTACTTC; cdr3_aa: CASRKDNYEQYF
clone_size: once; d_call: .; j_call: TRBJ2-7; v_call: TRBV5-1; cdr3_nt: TGCGCCAGCAGCTTTGGGGGGAGAGCATACGAGCAGTACTTC; cdr3_aa: CASSFGGRAYEQYF
clone_size: few; d_call: TRBD1; j_call: TRBJ1-4; v_call: TRBV20-1; cdr3_nt: TGCAGTGCTAGAGGGGGGGGACAGGGCCCTTCTGAAAAACTGTTTTTT; cdr3_aa: CSARGGGQGPSEKLFF
clone_size: few; d_call: .; j_call: TRBJ2-7; v_call: TRBV28; cdr3_nt: TGTGCCAGCAGTTTATCTGGGGGCTTCTACGAGCAGTACTTC; cdr3_aa: CASSLSGGFYEQYF
clone_size: many; d_call: .; j_call: TRBJ2-6; v_call: TRBV5-6; cdr3_nt: .; cdr3_aa: CASSPWQYFGANVLTF
clone_size: many; d_call: .; j_call: TRBJ1-5; v_call: TRBV6-4; cdr3_nt: TGTGCCAGCAGTGGGGAATTCGGAAGCAATCAGCCCCAGCATTTT; cdr3_aa: CASSGEFGSNQPQHF